Below, one TCR beta chain is given with its context. The data were obtained in a study of blood T cell repertoires in COVID-19. Study information: Acute and convalescent COVID-19 specimens originated in the United States, Italy and Spain. Sources were T cells, B-cell-depleted T cells, or PBMCs; the material itself was cDNA or gDNA.

The CDR3 is 15 residues long. The V gene lost 0 bases and the J gene lost 8 bases, with 16 bases spanning the gap. Germline CDR1 reads MNHEY; CDR2 reads SVGAGI. In the original workflow: Reference gene primer amplification gave nucleated cell count estimates. Profiled with immunoSEQ multiplex PCR; TCRdb holds only in-frame clones, not every one. Clonal size and the V and J genes are those of that table, whereas D and trimming came from the DNA. The sample gives 150,000 to 200,000 clones, nearly 90% of which show up once; roughly a fifth is in the top ten. This clonotype originated in a man in his fifties or sixties with active or convalescent COVID-19. Material for sequencing was peripheral blood. The rearrangement joins TRBV6-5 to TRBJ1-2; D might be TRBD1 (6 bases). The CDR3 sequence is CASSYSEGWGRGYTF. CDR3 bases: TGTGCCAGCAGTTACTCGGAAGGTTGGGGGCGCGGCTACACCTTC.